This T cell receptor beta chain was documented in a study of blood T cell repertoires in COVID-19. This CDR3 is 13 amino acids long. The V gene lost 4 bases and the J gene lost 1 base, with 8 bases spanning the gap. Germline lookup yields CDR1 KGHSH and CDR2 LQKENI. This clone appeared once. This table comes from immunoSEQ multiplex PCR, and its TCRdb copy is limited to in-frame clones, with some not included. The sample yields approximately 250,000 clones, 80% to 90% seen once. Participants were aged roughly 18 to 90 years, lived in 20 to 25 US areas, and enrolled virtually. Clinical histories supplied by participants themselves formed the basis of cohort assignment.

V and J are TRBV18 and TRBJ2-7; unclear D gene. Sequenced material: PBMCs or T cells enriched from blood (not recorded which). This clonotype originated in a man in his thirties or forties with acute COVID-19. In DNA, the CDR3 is TGTGCCAGCTCACAACTGGAGTCCTACGAGCAGTACGTC. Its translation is CASSQLESYEQYV.